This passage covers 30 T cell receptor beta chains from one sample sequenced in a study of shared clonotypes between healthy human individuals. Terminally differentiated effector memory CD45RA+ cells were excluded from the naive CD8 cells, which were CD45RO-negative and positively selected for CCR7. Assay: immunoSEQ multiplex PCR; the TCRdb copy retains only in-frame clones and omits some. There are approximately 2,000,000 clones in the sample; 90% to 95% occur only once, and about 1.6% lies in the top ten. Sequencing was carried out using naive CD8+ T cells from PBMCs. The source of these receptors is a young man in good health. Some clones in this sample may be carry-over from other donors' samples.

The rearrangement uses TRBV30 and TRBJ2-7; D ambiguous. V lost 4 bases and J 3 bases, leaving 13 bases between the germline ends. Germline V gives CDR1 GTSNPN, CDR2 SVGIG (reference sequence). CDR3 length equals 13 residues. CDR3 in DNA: TGTGCCTGGAACTTCGGACCGGACTACGAGCAGTACTTC. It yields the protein CAWNFGPDYEQYF.

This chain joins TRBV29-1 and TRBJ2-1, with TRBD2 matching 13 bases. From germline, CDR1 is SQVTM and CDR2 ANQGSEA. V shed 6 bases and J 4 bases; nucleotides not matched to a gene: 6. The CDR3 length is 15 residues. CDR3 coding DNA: TGCAGCGTAACCGGGACTAGCGGGGTTTACAATGAGCAGTTCTTC. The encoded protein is CSVTGTSGVYNEQFF.

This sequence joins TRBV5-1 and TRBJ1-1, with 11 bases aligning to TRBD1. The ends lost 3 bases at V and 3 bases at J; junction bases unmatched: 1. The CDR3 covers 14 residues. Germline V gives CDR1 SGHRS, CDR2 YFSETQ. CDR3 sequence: CASSWTGGYTEAFF. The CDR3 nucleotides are TGCGCCAGCAGCTGGACAGGGGGCTACACTGAAGCTTTCTTT. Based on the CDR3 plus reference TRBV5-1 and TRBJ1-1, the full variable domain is KAGVTQTPRYLIKTRGQQVTLSCSPISGHRSVSWYQQTPGQGLQFLFEYFSETQRNKGNFPGRFSGRQFSNSRSEMNVSTLELGDSALYLCASSWTGGYTEAFFGQGTRLTVV.

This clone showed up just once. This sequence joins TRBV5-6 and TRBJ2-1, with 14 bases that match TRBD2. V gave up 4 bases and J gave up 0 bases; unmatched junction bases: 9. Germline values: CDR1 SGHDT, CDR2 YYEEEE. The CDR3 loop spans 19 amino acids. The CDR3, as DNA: TGTGCCAGCAGCCCTTGGGGACTAGCGGGGGCTAGCTCCTACAATGAGCAGTTCTTC. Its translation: CASSPWGLAGASSYNEQFF. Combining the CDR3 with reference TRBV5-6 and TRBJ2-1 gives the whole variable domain DAGVTQSPTHLIKTRGQQVTLRCSPKSGHDTVSWYQQALGQGPQFIFQYYEEEERQRGNFPDRFSGHQFPNYSSELNVNALLLGDSALYLCASSPWGLAGASSYNEQFFGPGTRLTVL.

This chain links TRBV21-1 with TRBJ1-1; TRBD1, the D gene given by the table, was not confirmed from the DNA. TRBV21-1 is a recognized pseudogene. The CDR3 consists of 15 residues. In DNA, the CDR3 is TGTGCCAGCAGCAATTTAGGACAGGGGAACACTGAAGCTTTCTTT. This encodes CASSNLGQGNTEAFF.

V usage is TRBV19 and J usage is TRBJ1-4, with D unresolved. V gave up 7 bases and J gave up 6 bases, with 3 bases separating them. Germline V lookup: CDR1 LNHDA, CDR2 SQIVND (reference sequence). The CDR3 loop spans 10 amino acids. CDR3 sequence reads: CASTYEKLFF. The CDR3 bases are TGTGCCAGTACCTATGAAAAACTGTTTTTT.

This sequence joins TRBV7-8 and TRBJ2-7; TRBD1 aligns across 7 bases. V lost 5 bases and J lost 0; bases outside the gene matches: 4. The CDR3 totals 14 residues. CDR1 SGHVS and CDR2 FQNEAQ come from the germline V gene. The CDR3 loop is CASSPGTVSYEQYF. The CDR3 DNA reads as TGTGCCAGCAGCCCTGGGACAGTCTCCTACGAGCAGTACTTC. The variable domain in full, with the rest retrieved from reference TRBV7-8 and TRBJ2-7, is GAGVSQSPRYKVAKRGQDVALRCDPISGHVSLFWYQQALGQGPEFLTYFQNEAQLDKSGLPSDRFFAERPEGSVSTLKIQRTQQEDSAVYLCASSPGTVSYEQYFGPGTRLTVT.

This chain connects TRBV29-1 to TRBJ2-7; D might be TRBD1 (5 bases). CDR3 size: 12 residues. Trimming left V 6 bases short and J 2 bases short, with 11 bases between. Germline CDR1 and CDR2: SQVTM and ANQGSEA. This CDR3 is CSVTDNAYEQYF. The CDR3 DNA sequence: TGCAGCGTCACGGACAACGCCTACGAGCAGTACTTC.

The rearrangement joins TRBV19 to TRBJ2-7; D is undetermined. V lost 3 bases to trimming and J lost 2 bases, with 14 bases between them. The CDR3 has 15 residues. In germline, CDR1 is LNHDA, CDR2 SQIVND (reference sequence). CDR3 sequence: CASSIRDTRPYEQYF. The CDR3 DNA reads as TGTGCCAGTAGTATTCGAGACACGCGACCCTACGAGCAGTACTTC.

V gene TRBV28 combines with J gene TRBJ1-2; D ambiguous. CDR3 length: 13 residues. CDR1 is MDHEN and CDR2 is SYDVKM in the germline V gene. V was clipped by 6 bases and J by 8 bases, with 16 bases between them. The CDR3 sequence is CASSFLVGEGYTF. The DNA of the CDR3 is TGTGCCAGCAGCTTCCTAGTTGGGGAAGGCTACACCTTC.

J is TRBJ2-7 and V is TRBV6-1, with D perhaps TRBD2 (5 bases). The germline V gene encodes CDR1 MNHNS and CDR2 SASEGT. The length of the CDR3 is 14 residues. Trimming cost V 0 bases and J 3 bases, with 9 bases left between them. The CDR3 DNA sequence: TGTGCCAGCAGTGAAGCGGGCGGACTCTACGAGCAGTACTTC. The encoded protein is CASSEAGGLYEQYF.

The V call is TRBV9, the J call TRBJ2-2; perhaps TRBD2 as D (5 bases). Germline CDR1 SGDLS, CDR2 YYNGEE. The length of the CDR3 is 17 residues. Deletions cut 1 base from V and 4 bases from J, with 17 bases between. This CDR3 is CASSVSPRLAGTGELFF. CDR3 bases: TGTGCCAGCAGCGTATCCCCGAGGCTAGCAGGCACCGGGGAGCTGTTTTTT.

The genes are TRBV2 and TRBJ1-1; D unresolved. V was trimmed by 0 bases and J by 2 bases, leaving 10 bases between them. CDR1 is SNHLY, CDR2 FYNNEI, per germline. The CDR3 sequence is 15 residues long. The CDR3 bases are TGTGCCAGCAGTGAAGCTCGACGGGTTAACACTGAAGCTTTCTTT. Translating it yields CASSEARRVNTEAFF. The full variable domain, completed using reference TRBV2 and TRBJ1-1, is EPEVTQTPSHQVTQMGQEVILRCVPISNHLYFYWYRQILGQKVEFLVSFYNNEISEKSEIFDDQFSVERPDGSNFTLKIRSTKLEDSAMYFCASSEARRVNTEAFFGQGTRLTVV.

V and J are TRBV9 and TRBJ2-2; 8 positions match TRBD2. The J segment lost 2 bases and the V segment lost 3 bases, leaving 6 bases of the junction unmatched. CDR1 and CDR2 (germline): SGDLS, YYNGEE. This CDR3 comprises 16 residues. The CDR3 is CASSDGSGVNTGELFF. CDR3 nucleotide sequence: TGTGCCAGCAGCGATGGTAGCGGGGTCAACACCGGGGAGCTGTTTTTT.

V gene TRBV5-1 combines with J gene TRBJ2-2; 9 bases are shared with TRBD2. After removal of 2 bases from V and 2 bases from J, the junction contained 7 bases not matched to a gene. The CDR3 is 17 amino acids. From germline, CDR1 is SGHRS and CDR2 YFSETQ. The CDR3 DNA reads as TGCGCCAGCAGCTTCCGGCTAGCGGGACTAAACACCGGGGAGCTGTTTTTT. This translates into CASSFRLAGLNTGELFF.

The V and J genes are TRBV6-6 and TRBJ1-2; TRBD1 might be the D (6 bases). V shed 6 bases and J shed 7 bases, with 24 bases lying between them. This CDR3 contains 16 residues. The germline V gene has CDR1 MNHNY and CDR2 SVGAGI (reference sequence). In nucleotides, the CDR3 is TGTGCCAGCAGCCCCCTAGGGGCGGGGGGCGAAAGTGGCTACACCTTC. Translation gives CASSPLGAGGESGYTF.

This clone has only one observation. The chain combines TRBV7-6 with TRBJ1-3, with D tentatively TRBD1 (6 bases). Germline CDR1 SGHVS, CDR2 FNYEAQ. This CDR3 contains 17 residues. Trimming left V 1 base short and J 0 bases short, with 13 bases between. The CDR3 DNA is TGTGCCAGCAGCTTAGATCGACGGGACAACTCTGGAAACACCATATATTTT. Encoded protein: CASSLDRRDNSGNTIYF.

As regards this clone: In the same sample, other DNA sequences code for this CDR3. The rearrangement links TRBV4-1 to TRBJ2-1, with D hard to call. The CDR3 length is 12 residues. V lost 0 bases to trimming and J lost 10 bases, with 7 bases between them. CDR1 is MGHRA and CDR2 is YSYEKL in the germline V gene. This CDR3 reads CASSQELGEQFF. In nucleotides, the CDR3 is TGCGCCAGCAGCCAAGAATTAGGCGAGCAGTTCTTC.

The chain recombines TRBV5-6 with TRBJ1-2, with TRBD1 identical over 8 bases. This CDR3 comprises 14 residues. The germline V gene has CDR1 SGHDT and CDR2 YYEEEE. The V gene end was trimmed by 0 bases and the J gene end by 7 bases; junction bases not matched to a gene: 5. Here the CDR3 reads CASSLVQGALGYTF. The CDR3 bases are TGTGCCAGCAGCTTGGTCCAGGGGGCGCTTGGCTACACCTTC.

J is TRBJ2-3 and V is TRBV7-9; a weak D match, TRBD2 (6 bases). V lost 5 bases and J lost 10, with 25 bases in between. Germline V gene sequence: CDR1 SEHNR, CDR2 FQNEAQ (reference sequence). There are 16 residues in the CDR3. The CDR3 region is CASSPGRDTSRLSQYF. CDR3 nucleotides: TGTGCCAGCAGCCCAGGTCGTGATACTAGCAGGCTTTCGCAGTATTTT.

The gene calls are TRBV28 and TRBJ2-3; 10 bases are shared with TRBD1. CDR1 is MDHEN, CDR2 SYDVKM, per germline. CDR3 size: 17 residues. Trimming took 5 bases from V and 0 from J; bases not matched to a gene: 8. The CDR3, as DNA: TGTGCCAGCAGTCACCTTGGACAGGGGGTTAGCACAGATACGCAGTATTTT. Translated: CASSHLGQGVSTDTQYF.

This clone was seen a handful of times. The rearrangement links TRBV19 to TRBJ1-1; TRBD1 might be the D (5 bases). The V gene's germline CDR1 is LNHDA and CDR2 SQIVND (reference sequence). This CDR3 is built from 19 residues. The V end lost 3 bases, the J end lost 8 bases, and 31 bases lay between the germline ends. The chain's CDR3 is CASSMSGFLTGGEKGEAFF. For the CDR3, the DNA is TGTGCCAGTAGTATGAGCGGTTTTCTCACAGGAGGAGAAAAAGGGGAAGCTTTCTTT.

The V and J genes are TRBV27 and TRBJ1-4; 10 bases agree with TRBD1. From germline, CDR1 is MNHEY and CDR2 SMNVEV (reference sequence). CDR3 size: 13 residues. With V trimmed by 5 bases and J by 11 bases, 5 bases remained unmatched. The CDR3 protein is CASSQDRGLKLFF. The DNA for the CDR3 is TGTGCCAGCAGTCAAGACAGGGGGCTGAAACTGTTTTTT.

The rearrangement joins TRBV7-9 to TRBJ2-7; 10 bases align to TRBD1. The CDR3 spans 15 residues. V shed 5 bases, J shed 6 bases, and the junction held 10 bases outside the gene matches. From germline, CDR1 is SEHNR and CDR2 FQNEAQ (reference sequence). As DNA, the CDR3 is TGTGCCAGCAGCCCGCGACAGGGGGCCCGGTCCGAGCAGTACTTC. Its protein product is CASSPRQGARSEQYF.

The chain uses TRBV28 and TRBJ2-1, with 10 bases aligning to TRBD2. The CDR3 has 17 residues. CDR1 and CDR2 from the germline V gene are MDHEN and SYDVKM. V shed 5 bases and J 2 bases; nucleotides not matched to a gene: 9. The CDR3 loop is CASSVSSGRDPYNEQFF. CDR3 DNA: TGTGCCAGCAGTGTTTCGAGCGGGAGGGACCCCTACAATGAGCAGTTCTTC.

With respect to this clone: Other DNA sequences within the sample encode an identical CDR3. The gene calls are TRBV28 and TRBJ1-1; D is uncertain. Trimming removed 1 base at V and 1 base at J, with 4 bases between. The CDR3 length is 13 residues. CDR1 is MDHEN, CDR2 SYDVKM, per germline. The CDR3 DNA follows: TGTGCCAGCAGTTTATTAGGGAACACTGAAGCTTTCTTT. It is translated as CASSLLGNTEAFF.

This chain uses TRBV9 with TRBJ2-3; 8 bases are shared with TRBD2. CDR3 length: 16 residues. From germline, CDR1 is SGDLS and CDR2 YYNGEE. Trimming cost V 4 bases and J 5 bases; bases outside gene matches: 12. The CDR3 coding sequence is TGTGCCAGCAGCAAGAGCGGGGGCTCCCCCGGAGATACGCAGTATTTT. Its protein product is CASSKSGGSPGDTQYF.

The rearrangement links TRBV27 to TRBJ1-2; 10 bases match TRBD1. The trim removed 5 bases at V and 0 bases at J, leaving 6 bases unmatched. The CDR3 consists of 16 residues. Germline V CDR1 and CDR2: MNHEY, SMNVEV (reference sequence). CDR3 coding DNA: TGTGCCAGCAGTCCAAGACAGGGGGCAGCTAACTATGGCTACACCTTC. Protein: CASSPRQGAANYGYTF.

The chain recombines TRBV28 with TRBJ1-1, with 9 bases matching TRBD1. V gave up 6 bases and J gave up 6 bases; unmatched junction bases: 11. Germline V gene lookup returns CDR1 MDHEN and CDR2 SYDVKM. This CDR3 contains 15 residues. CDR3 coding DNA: TGTGCCAGCAGCCATTTCAGGGACAGGGTCGCTGAAGCTTTCTTT. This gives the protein CASSHFRDRVAEAFF.

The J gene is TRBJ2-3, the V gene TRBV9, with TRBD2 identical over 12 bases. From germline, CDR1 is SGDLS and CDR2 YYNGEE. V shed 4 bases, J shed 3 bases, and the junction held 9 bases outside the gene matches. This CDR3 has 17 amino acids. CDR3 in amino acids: CASSPRTTSGRTDTQYF. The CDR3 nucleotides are TGTGCCAGCAGCCCCCGAACTACTAGCGGGAGGACAGATACGCAGTATTTT.